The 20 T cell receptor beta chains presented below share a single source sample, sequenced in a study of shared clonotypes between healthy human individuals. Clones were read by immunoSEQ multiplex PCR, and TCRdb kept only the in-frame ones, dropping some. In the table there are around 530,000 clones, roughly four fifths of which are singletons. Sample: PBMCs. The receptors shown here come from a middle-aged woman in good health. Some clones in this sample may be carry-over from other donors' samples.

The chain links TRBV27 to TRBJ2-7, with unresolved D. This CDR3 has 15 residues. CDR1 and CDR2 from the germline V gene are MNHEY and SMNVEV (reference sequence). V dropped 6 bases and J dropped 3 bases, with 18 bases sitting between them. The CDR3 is CASRRLGSRDYEQYF. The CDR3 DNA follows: TGTGCCAGCAGACGGCTGGGGTCAAGGGACTACGAGCAGTACTTC.

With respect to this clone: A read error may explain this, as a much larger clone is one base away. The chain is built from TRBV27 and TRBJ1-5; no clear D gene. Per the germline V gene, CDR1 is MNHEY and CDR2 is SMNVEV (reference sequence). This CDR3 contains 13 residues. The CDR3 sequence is CTSSLVRDQPQHF. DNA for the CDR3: TGTACCAGCAGTTTAGTTAGGGATCAGCCCCAGCATTTT.

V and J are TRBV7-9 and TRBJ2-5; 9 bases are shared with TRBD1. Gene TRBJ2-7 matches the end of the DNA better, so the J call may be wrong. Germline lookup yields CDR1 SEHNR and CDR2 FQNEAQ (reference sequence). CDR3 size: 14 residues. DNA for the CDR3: TGTGCCAGCAGCCGGACAGGGGATTTCTACGAGCAGTACTTC. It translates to CASSRTGDFYEQYF.

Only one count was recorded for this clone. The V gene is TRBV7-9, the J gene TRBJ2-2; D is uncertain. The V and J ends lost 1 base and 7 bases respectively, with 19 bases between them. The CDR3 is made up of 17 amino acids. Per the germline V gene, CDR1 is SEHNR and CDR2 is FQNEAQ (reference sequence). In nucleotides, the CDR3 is TGTGCCAGCAGCTTAGGGGTTCCAGGACCCACGGGCGGGGAGCTGTTTTTT. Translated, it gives CASSLGVPGPTGGELFF.

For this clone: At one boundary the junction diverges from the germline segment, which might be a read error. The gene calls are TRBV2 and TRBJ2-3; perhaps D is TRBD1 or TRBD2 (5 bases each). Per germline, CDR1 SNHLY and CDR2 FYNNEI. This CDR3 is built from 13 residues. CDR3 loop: CASSRPDSTKRFF. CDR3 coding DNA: TGTGCCAGCAGTCGGCCCGACAGTACGAAGCGGTTTTTT.

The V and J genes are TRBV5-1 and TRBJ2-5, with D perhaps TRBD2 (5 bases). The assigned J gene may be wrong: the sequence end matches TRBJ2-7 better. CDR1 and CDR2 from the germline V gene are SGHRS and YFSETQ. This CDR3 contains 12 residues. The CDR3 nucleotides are TGCGCCAGCAGCTTAGCGGCGGGCGAGCAGTACTTC. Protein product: CASSLAAGEQYF.

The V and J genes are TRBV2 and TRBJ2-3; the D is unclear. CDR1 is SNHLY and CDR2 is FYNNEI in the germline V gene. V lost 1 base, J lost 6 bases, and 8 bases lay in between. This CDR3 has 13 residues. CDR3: CASSEGASDTQYF. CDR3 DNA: TGTGCCAGCAGTGAAGGGGCGTCTGATACGCAGTATTTT.

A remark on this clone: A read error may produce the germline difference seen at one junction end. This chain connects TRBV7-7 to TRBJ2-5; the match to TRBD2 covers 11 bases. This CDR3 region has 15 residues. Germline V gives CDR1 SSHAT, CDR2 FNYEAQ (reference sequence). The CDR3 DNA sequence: TGTGCTAGCAGCCCGACTAGCGGGATCCAAGAGACCCAGTACTTC. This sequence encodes CASSPTSGIQETQYF.

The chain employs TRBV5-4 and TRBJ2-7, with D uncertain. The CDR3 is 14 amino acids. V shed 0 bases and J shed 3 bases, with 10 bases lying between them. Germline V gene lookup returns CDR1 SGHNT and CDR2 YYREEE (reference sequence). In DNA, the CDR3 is TGTGCCAGCAGCTTGGGGCCCTTCGACTACGAGCAGTACTTC. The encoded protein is CASSLGPFDYEQYF.

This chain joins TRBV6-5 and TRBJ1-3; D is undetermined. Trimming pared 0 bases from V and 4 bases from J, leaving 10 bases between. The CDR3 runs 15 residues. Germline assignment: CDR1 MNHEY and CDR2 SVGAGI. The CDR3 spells CASSYSSPLGNTIYF. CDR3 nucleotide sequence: TGTGCCAGCAGTTACTCGTCCCCCCTGGGAAACACCATATATTTT.

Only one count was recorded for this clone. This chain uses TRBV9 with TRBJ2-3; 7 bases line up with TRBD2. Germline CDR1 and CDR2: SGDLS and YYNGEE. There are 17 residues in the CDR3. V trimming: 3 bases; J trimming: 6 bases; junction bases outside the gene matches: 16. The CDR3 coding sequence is TGTGCCAGCAGCGAGGGGCCGGGCGGGAGAGGGTCGGATACGCAGTATTTT. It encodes CASSEGPGGRGSDTQYF.

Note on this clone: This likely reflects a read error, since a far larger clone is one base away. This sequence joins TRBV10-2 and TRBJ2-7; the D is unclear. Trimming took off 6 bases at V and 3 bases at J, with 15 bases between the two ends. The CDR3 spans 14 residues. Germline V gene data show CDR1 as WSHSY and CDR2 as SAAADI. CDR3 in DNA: TGCGCCAGCAGAGAACGAGGATCGGGCTACGAGCAGTACTTC. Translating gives CASRERGSGYEQYF.

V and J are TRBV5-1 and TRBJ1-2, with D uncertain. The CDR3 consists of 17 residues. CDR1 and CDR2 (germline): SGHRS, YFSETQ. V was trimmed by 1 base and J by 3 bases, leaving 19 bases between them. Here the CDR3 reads CASSLYAQDSGDYGYTF. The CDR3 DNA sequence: TGCGCCAGCAGCTTGTATGCCCAGGATTCTGGGGACTATGGCTACACCTTC. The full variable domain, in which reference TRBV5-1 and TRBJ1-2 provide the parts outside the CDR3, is KAGVTQTPRYLIKTRGQQVTLSCSPISGHRSVSWYQQTPGQGLQFLFEYFSETQRNKGNFPGRFSGRQFSNSRSEMNVSTLELGDSALYLCASSLYAQDSGDYGYTFGSGTRLTVV.

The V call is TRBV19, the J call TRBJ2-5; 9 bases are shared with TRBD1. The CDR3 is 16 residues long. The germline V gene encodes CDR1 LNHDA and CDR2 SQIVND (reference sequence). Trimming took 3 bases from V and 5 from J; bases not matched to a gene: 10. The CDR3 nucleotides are TGTGCCAGTAGTATCGGGACAGGGCCTATTTCGGAGACCCAGTACTTC. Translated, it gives CASSIGTGPISETQYF.

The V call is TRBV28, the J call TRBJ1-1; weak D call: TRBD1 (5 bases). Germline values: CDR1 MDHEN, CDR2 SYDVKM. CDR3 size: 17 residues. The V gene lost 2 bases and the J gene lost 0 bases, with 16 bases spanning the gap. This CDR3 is CASSLDSGQSMNTEAFF. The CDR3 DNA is TGTGCCAGCAGTTTAGACTCGGGGCAGTCCATGAACACTGAAGCTTTCTTT.

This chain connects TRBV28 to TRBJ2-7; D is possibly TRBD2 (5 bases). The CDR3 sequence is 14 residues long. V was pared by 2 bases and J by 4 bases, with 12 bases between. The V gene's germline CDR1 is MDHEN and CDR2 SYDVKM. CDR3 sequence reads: CASSLGGSTYEQYF. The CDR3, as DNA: TGTGCCAGCAGTTTAGGTGGGAGTACGTACGAGCAGTACTTC. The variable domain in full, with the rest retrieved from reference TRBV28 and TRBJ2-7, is DVKVTQSSRYLVKRTGEKVFLECVQDMDHENMFWYRQDPGLGLRLIYFSYDVKMKEKGDIPEGYSVSREKKERFSLILESASTNQTSMYLCASSLGGSTYEQYFGPGTRLTVT.

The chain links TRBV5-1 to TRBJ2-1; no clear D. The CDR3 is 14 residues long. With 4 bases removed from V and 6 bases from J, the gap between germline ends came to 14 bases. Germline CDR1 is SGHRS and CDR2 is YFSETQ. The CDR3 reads CASSKGSTGNEQFF. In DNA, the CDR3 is TGCGCCAGCAGCAAGGGATCAACCGGCAATGAGCAGTTCTTC.

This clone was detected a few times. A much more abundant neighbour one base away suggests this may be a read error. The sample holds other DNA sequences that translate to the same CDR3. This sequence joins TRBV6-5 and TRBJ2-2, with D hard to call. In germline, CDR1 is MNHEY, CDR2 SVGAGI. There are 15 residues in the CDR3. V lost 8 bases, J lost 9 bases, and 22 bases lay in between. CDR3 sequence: CASFRYGADHRELFF. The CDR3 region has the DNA TGTGCCAGCTTTCGGTACGGCGCCGACCATCGGGAGCTGTTTTTT.

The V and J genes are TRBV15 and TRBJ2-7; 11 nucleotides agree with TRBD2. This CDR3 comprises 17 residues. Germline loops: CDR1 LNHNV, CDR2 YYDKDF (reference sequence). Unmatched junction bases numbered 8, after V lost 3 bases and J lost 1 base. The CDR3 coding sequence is TGTGCCACCAGCAGGGGACTAGCGGAGCGGAGTTCCTACGAGCAGTACTTC. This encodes CATSRGLAERSSYEQYF.

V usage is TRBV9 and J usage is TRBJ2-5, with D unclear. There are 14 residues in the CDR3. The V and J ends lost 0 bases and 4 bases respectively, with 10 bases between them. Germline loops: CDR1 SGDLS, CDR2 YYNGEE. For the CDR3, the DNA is TGTGCCAGCAGCGTAGCTTCAATGGGAGAGACCCAGTACTTC. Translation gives CASSVASMGETQYF.